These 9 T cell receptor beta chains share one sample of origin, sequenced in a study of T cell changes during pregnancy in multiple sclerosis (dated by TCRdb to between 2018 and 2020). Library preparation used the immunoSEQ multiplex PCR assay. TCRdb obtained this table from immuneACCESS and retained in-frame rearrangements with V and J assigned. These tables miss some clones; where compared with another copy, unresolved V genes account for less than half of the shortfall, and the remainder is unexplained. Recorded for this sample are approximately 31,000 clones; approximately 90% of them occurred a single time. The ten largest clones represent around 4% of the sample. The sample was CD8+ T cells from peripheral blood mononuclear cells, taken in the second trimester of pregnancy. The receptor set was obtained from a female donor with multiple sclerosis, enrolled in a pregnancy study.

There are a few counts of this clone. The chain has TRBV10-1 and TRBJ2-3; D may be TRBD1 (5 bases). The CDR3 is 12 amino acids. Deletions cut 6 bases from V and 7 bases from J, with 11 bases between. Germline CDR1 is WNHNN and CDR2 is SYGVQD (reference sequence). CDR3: CASRTGANTQYF. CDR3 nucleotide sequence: TGCGCCAGCAGAACTGGGGCGAATACGCAGTATTTT.

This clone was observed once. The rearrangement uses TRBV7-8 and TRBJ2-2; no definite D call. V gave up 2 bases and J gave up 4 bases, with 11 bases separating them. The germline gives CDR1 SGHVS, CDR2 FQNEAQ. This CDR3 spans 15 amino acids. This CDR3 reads CASSLTPRSTGELFF. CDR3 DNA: TGTGCCAGCAGCTTAACTCCAAGGAGCACCGGGGAGCTGTTTTTT.

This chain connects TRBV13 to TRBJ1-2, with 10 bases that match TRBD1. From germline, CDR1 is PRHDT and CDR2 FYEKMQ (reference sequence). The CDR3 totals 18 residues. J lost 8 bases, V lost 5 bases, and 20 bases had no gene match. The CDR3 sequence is CASSPDTGDRGVSGGYTF. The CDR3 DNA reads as TGTGCCAGCAGCCCGGACACGGGGGACAGGGGTGTCTCAGGAGGCTACACCTTC.

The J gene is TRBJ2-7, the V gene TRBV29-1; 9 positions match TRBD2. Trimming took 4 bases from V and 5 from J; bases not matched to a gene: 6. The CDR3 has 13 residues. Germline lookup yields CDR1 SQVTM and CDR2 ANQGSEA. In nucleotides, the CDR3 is TGCAGCGTTGTGACTAGCGGTGGCCACGAGCAGTACTTC. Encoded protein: CSVVTSGGHEQYF.

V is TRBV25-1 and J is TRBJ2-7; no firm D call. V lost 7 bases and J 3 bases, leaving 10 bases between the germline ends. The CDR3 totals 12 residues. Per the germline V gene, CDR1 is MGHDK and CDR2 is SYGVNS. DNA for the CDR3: TGTGCCAGCACAAGCGAGAGCTACGAGCAGTACTTC. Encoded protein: CASTSESYEQYF.

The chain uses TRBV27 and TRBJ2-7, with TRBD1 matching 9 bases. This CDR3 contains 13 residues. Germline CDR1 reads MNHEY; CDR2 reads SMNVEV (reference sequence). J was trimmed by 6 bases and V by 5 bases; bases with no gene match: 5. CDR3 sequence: CASSLYRGPEQYF. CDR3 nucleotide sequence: TGTGCCAGCAGTCTATACAGGGGGCCCGAGCAGTACTTC.

The DNA for the CDR3 is TGTGCCTACGAGTCGACAGGGGGCTCACCTTATGGCTACACCTTC. Amino acid sequence: CAYESTGGSPYGYTF. The chain recombines TRBV19 with TRBJ1-2, with 10 bases identical to TRBD1. The CDR3 runs to 15 residues. CDR1 and CDR2 (germline): LNHDA, SQIVND (reference sequence). J gave up 5 bases and V 11 bases, and 14 bases lay outside the gene matches.

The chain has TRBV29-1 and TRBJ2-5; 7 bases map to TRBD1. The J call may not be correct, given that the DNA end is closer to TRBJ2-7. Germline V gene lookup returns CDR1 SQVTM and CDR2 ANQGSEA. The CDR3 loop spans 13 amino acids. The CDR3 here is CSVGQGEGYEQYF. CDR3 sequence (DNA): TGCAGCGTTGGACAGGGAGAGGGCTACGAGCAGTACTTC.

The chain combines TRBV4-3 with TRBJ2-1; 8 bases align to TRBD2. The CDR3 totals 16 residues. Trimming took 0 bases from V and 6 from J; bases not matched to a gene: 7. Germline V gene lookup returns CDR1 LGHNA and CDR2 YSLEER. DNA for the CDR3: TGCGCCAGCAGCCAAGATCCCAGCGGGAGCCGCAATGAGCAGTTCTTC. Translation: CASSQDPSGSRNEQFF.